The 6 T cell receptor beta chains below all came from one sample that was sequenced in a study of cytomegalovirus exposure and HLA in healthy donors. It was with 60 Vbeta and 13 Jbeta primers that the PCR ran. The method was immunoSEQ multiplex PCR; TCRdb's version includes in-frame clones alone and lacks a portion of them. The sample includes about 160,000 clones, over 70% of them seen just once. The sample taken for sequencing was PBMCs. Every receptor here comes from a male donor in good health and CMV-seropositive.

This clone was seen only a few times. This chain links TRBV4-1 with TRBJ1-1, with D perhaps TRBD1 (5 bases). The CDR3 extends over 18 amino acids. Trimming removed 0 bases at V and 1 base at J, with 18 bases between. The germline V gene has CDR1 MGHRA and CDR2 YSYEKL. This chain's CDR3 is CASSQDEAGLKWNTEAFF. In nucleotides, the CDR3 is TGCGCCAGCAGCCAAGACGAGGCAGGGTTAAAGTGGAACACTGAAGCTTTCTTT.

This clone has more than one count but fewer than ten. V gene TRBV5-1 combines with J gene TRBJ1-1; 8 nucleotides match TRBD1. Germline loops: CDR1 SGHRS, CDR2 YFSETQ. This CDR3 contains 14 residues. Unmatched junction bases numbered 1, after V lost 2 bases and J lost 1 base. The CDR3 sequence: CASSLTGGNTEAFF. The DNA for the CDR3 is TGCGCCAGCAGCTTAACAGGGGGGAACACTGAAGCTTTCTTT.

The gene calls are TRBV30 and TRBJ1-4; a possible D gene is TRBD1 (5 bases). V was shortened by 3 bases and J by 5 bases, with 16 bases between the two germline ends. The CDR3 length is 15 residues. Germline lookup yields CDR1 GTSNPN and CDR2 SVGIG (reference sequence). The CDR3 bases are TGTGCCTGGAGCGATGGGAGGGGTGGGAATGAAAAACTGTTTTTT. Its protein product is CAWSDGRGGNEKLFF.

The CDR3 DNA reads TGTGCCAGCTCACCAGAAATAGTCTCCGACACTGAAGCTTTCTTT. It codes for CASSPEIVSDTEAFF. The V and J genes are TRBV18 and TRBJ1-1; D call uncertain. The germline gives CDR1 KGHSH, CDR2 LQKENI. Trimming took off 2 bases at V and 3 bases at J, with 13 bases between the two ends. The CDR3 covers 15 residues. Drawing the rest from reference TRBV18 and TRBJ1-1, the complete variable domain is NAGVMQNPRHLVRRRGQEARLRCSPMKGHSHVYWYRQLPEEGLKFMVYLQKENIIDESGMPKERFSAEFPKEGPSILRIQQVVRGDSAAYFCASSPEIVSDTEAFFGQGTRLTVV.

The rearrangement joins TRBV9 to TRBJ2-1; a weak D match, TRBD2 (6 bases). The CDR3 totals 16 residues. Trimming took off 4 bases at V and 0 bases at J, with 14 bases between the two ends. CDR1 is SGDLS and CDR2 is YYNGEE in the germline V gene. The CDR3 region has the DNA TGTGCCAGCAGCTCCCAACGGGGGAGCTCCTACAATGAGCAGTTCTTC. This encodes CASSSQRGSSYNEQFF.

DNA for the CDR3: TGTGCCAGCAGCTCGGGGAGGGGTGGGAATGAGCAGTTCTTC. Translating it yields CASSSGRGGNEQFF. The gene calls are TRBV6-5 and TRBJ2-1, with 7 nucleotides matching TRBD2. There are 14 residues in the CDR3. Germline V lookup: CDR1 MNHEY, CDR2 SVGAGI. V lost 6 bases, J lost 7 bases, and 9 bases stayed unmatched.